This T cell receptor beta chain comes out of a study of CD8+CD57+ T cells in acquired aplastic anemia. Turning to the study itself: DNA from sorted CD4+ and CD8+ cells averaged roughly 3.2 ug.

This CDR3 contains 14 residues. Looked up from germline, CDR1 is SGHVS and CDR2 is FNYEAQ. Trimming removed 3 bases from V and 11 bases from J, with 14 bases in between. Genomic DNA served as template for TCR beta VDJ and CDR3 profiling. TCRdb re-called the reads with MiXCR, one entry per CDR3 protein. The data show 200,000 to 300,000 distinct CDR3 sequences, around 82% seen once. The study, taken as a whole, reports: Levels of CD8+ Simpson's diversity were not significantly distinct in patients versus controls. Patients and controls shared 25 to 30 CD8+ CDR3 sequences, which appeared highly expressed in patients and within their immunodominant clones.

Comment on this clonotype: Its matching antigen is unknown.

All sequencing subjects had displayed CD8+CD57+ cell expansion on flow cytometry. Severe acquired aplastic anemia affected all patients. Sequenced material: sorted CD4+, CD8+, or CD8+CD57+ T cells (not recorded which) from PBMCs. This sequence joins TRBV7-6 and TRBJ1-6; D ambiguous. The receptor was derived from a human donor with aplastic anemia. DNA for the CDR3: TGTGCCAGCAGCTTGAGTCCATATAAGACACCCCTCCACTTT. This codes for CASSLSPYKTPLHF.